This T cell receptor beta chain comes out of a study of blood T cell repertoires in COVID-19. V lost 3 bases and J 4 bases, leaving 15 bases between the germline ends. The length of the CDR3 is 15 residues. Germline V gene sequence: CDR1 LGHDT, CDR2 YNNKEL (reference sequence). Assay used: immunoSEQ multiplex PCR; TCRdb lists only in-frame clones, some missing. The sample has 85,000 to 120,000 clones, over 60% seen once. The sample comprised peripheral blood. This TCR was recovered from an elderly man with COVID-19, enrolled during active disease. The rearrangement uses TRBV3-1 (or the pseudogene TRBV3-2) and TRBJ1-2, with D perhaps matching TRBD1 (5 bases). This chain's CDR3 is CASSQEGYEAYGYTF. CDR3 sequence (DNA): TGTGCCAGCAGCCAGGAGGGGTACGAAGCCTATGGCTACACCTTC.